This T cell receptor (beta chain) was recorded in a study of CD8+CD57+ T cells in acquired aplastic anemia. About the study: Sorted CD4+ and CD8+ cells yielded DNA averaging around 3 ug.

Before being chosen for sequencing, patients had shown CD8+CD57+ cell expansion by flow cytometry. Everyone among the patients had severe acquired aplastic anemia. Trimming at V came to 6 bases and at J to 9 bases, leaving 12 bases not matched to a gene. Germline CDR1 reads DFQATT; CDR2 reads SNEGSKA (reference sequence). The CDR3 totals 14 residues. Genomic DNA served as template for TCR beta VDJ and CDR3 profiling. One entry per CDR3 protein results from TCRdb running MiXCR on the reads. The sample consists of fewer than 85,000 distinct CDR3 sequences, roughly two thirds of them appearing once. This clonotype appeared many times. A much larger clone is a single base away; this may be a read error.

The sample taken for sequencing was sorted CD4+, CD8+, or CD8+CD57+ T cells (not recorded which) from PBMCs. This sequence was found in a human donor with aplastic anemia. The chain uses TRBV20-1 and TRBJ2-5; 11 positions match TRBD2. The DNA for the CDR3 is TGCAGTGCCCACTTGGGACTAGCGGCGGAGGCCCAGTACTTC. As protein: CSAHLGLAAEAQYF.